This T cell receptor (beta chain) is from a study of blood T cell repertoires in COVID-19. Overall study: Sample material is recorded as cDNA or gDNA derived from T cells, B-cell-depleted T cells, or PBMCs.

This clone came up a few times. This CDR3 comprises 14 residues. Looked up from germline, CDR1 is KGHSH and CDR2 is LQKENI. The V and J ends lost 6 bases and 6 bases respectively, with 15 bases between them. The authors' processing: By means of reference gene primer amplification, nucleated cell counts were estimated. The repertoire was sequenced with immunoSEQ multiplex PCR; TCRdb's copy has only in-frame clones and lacks some. The V and J calls and clone size were taken over from that table, and D and trimming were inferred from the DNA. Of nearly 80,000 clones detected, less than 90% appear once; the ten largest clones hold 3.5% to 4%.

This rearrangement joins TRBV18 to TRBJ1-5; the D gene is possibly TRBD1 (6 bases). The sequencing sample was made of peripheral blood. The TCR was taken from a man over 45 with acute or convalescent COVID-19. The CDR3 DNA sequence: TGTGCCAGCTCGCGCACCACAGGGAGTCAGCCCCAGCATTTT. Protein sequence: CASSRTTGSQPQHF. Supplemented by reference TRBV18 and TRBJ1-5, the full variable domain reads NAGVMQNPRHLVRRRGQEARLRCSPMKGHSHVYWYRQLPEEGLKFMVYLQKENIIDESGMPKERFSAEFPKEGPSILRIQQVVRGDSAAYFCASSRTTGSQPQHFGDGTRLSIL.